This T cell receptor (beta chain) was identified in a study of tumor-infiltrating lymphocytes in localized non-small cell lung cancer. TCRdb's copy holds only in-frame clones and misses some; the assay was immunoSEQ multiplex PCR. The sample gives over 10,000 clones, 70% to 80% of which show up once; around a sixth is in the top ten. V lost 2 bases to trimming and J lost 1 base; unmatched junction nucleotides: 5. This CDR3 is 16 amino acids long. Germline V CDR1 and CDR2: MNHEY, SVGAGI. The V call is TRBV6-5, the J call TRBJ2-5; 9 nucleotides line up with TRBD1. Sequencing was performed on uninvolved lung tissue not adjacent to the tumor. The TCR originated in a human donor with non-small cell lung cancer. The CDR3 DNA reads TGTGCCAGCAGTTACATTTTGACAGGGGGCCAAGAGACCCAGTACTTC. Translation: CASSYILTGGQETQYF.